One T cell receptor (beta chain) is described in this entry. The antigen remains unidentified. The data originate from a study of cytomegalovirus exposure and HLA in healthy donors. For the study at large: In an earlier analysis, some 110 million unique TCR beta sequences were found from some 180 million T cells. Points from the study as a whole: Prior analysis indicated that the majority of TCR beta V segments exhibited productivity approximately 87% or approximately 30% of the time.

V lost 3 bases and J lost 3, with 18 bases in between. This CDR3 has 17 amino acids. Germline V lookup: CDR1 MGHDK, CDR2 SYGVNS. While unrecorded immune exposures were likely, the donors were nominally healthy when sampled. Amplification used 60 Vbeta primers and 13 Jbeta primers. The method was immunoSEQ multiplex PCR; TCRdb's version includes in-frame clones alone and lacks a portion of them. The data show 180,000 or so clones, about three quarters seen once. V usage is TRBV25-1 and J usage is TRBJ1-3; maybe TRBD1 (5 bases). The receptor was isolated from a female donor in good health and CMV-seronegative. Sequenced input: PBMCs. Written as DNA, the CDR3 is TGTGCCAGCAGTGAGGAATTAGGCAGGGTGAATGGAAACACCATATATTTT. Protein sequence: CASSEELGRVNGNTIYF.